This is a list of T cell receptor beta chains from one sample in a study of blood T cell repertoires in COVID-19. Measured with immunoSEQ multiplex PCR; TCRdb has only the in-frame clones, and not every one. The sample yields under 300,000 clones, 85% to 90% seen once. The specimen sequenced was peripheral blood. These TCRs come from a woman in her thirties or forties who had recovered from COVID-19. CDR3s leave out the opening cysteine and the closing phenylalanine or tryptophan. D genes are given only for firm matches.

V: TRBV3-1/TRBV3-2; length: 14; D: TRBD2; CDR3: ASSHGEAGVEETQY
V: TRBV19; length: 12; D: .; CDR3: ASSETSTNEKLF
V: TRBV4-3; length: 12; D: .; CDR3: ASSQEGRYNEQF
V: TRBV3-1/TRBV3-2; length: 14; D: .; CDR3: ASSQGEVKLLYGYT
V: TRBV3-1/TRBV3-2; length: 13; D: .; CDR3: ASSQERGSNEKLF
V: TRBV2; length: 11; D: .; CDR3: ASNRGSNQPQH
V: TRBV6-2/TRBV6-3; length: 16; D: TRBD2; CDR3: ASSYTGRTSGSLETQY
V: TRBV19; length: 16; D: TRBD2; CDR3: ASSWGGLAGPNTGELF
V: TRBV5-4; length: 12; D: .; CDR3: ASSLAGGDQPQH
V: TRBV6-2/TRBV6-3; length: 14; D: TRBD1; CDR3: ASSHWQGTGVREQF
V: TRBV10-3; length: 10; D: TRBD1; CDR3: AIGDREGEQY
V: TRBV7-2; length: 14; D: TRBD2; CDR3: ASSSQTSGGFYEQY
V: TRBV3-1/TRBV3-2; length: 14; D: .; CDR3: ASSRASRSGANVLT
V: TRBV2; length: 13; D: TRBD2; CDR3: ASSDTSGRGGELF
V: TRBV10-1; length: 12; D: .; CDR3: ASSELRRNSPLH
V: TRBV24-1; length: 14; D: TRBD2; CDR3: ATSGGLAESTDTQY
V: TRBV9; length: 13; D: .; CDR3: ASSVILGGDNEQF
V: TRBV19; length: 13; D: .; CDR3: ASSRSGQSNSPLH
V: TRBV5-4; length: 13; D: .; CDR3: ASSLRPGHYNEQF
V: TRBV21-1; length: 17; D: .; CDR3: ASSKRRGQGRSSNQPQH
V: TRBV28; length: 13; D: .; CDR3: ASSLPGPPYNEQF
V: TRBV28; length: 14; D: .; CDR3: ASSLSGSRQNTEAF
V: TRBV7-9; length: 11; D: .; CDR3: ASLVGDSDTQY
V: TRBV19; length: 14; D: TRBD2; CDR3: ASSVTGTSGGGELF
V: TRBV19; length: 12; D: TRBD1; CDR3: ASSTNRGPDTQY
V: TRBV4-1; length: 14; D: .; CDR3: ASSQALQGGNEKLF
V: TRBV28; length: 13; D: TRBD1; CDR3: ASRLLTGPGETQY
V: TRBV2; length: 9; D: .; CDR3: ASRTGYEAF
V: TRBV5-4; length: 13; D: TRBD2; CDR3: ASSKTSGGLDTQY
V: TRBV2; length: 12; D: TRBD2; CDR3: ASTSGRNYNEQF
V: TRBV5-1; length: 13; D: .; CDR3: ASSLDVGQGFGYT
V: TRBV7-9; length: 10; D: .; CDR3: ASSSGANEQF
V: TRBV19; length: 10; D: .; CDR3: ASSTQGDTQY
V: TRBV27; length: 11; D: .; CDR3: ASSSVLYNEQF